This TCR beta chain emerged from a study of T cells expressing NK-cell markers. Across the whole study: Seven of the eight sequenced donors were classified as HCMV-seropositive, and one was classified as seronegative. The study, taken as a whole, reports: NKG2C+ dominant clonotypes from more than 5 donors made up about 1.0-7.5% of CD8+ T cells. The CD3+CD56-NKG2C+ fraction was also led by these clonotypes in a few donors.

The authors made TCR beta cDNA libraries by 5'RACE template switching. This switching added a universal primer site and UMIs. TCRdb reprocessed the 5' RACE reads, keeping one entry per CDR3 protein, no DNA. Recorded here are 400,000 to 550,000 distinct CDR3 sequences; the top ten clones represent approximately 6.8%. Germline values: CDR1 SGHNT, CDR2 YENEEA. The length of the CDR3 is 16 residues. Comments on this clonotype: The antigen remains undetermined.

The receptor comes from a woman aged 18 to 75 in good health. The specimen was blood T cells: a sorted CD56 or NKG2C T cell subset, CD4+ or CD8+ T cells, or bulk PBMC T cells (not recorded which). The V gene is TRBV11-3, the J gene TRBJ2-1; as DNA is missing, the TRBD1 call by TCRdb cannot be tested. CDR3 sequence reads: CASSFQGTGDYNEQFF.